What follows describes a single TCR beta chain. Original methodology: It was from reference gene primer amplification that nucleated cell counts were estimated. Assay: immunoSEQ multiplex PCR; the TCRdb copy retains only in-frame clones and omits some. V and J calls and clone size follow that table, whereas D and trimming were derived from the DNA. The table shows around 280,000 clones, with approximately 89% occurring only once. The sample originates from a study of blood T cell repertoires in COVID-19. Turning to the study itself: Samples came from the United States, Italy and Spain, spanning acute and convalescent COVID-19.

V lost 2 bases and J lost 0, with 11 bases in between. The CDR3 contains 16 residues. Germline-derived CDR1 and CDR2 are KGHSH and LQKENI. This TCR derives from a woman in her twenties or thirties with COVID-19, enrolled during active disease. Input material: peripheral blood. V and J are TRBV18 and TRBJ1-3, with D unclear. The CDR3 loop is CASSPLEVDSGNTIYF. The DNA for the CDR3 is TGTGCCAGCTCACCATTGGAGGTTGACTCTGGAAACACCATATATTTT.